This T cell receptor (beta chain) was identified in a study of cytomegalovirus exposure and HLA in healthy donors (dated by TCRdb to about 2017). About the study as a whole: The roughly 700 repertoires of the first cohort and the 110 or so validation repertoires were produced on the same platform, according to a later analysis. The study aimed to test whether signatures of past pathogen exposure could be identified by cataloging public T cell receptors. Besides the first cohort of about 730 subjects, a separate validation cohort made up of 120 or so different subjects was used. The study combined high-throughput TCR immunosequencing, statistical association of individual TCRs with disease status, and machine learning to predict cytomegalovirus infection status. What the research found in general, with its limitations: All 120 or so repertoires were used to score co-occurrence in the validation cohort in a later analysis, because that analysis had no HLA typing for the cohort. In vitro tests confirmed that a few of the cytomegalovirus-associated TCR beta chains recognize cytomegalovirus antigens. The classifier was reported to diagnose cytomegalovirus status with high specificity and sensitivity in both the original cohort and the validation cohort. In a later analysis, TCRs clustered in the first cohort were found to also tend to co-occur in the approximately 120 validation repertoires, with 90% to 95% of cluster scores above 0. The study gave a list of 150 to 200 TCR beta chains associated with cytomegalovirus. Most TCR sequences were seen in very few donors, while some public TCRs were found in many individuals. The authors suggested that the approach could potentially be extended to other disease states and immunological phenotypes.

The protocol used for the library was the immunoSEQ multiplex PCR assay. The published analysis was carried out like this. A statistical classification framework was developed to diagnose cytomegalovirus status using the catalog of TCR beta chain sequences. TCRdb retrieved this table from immuneACCESS and kept in-frame rearrangements only. Not all clones are present; in checked studies, unresolved V genes account for under half, and no reason is known for the remainder. The D gene and trimming were derived from the DNA, and the V and J assignments and clone size from that table. The sample table records around 300,000 clones; around 86% of these occur just once. The ten top clones hold about 1% of the sample. Points on this clone: Its antigen is currently not known. No per-base quality is available; no much larger clone lies one base away.

The donors belonged to the validation cohort of under 150 subjects, which was separate from the roughly 680-subject first cohort. Trimming leaves V shorter by 2 bases and J shorter by 5 bases, with the junction holding 5 bases beyond the gene matches. CDR1 and CDR2, looked up from the germline V gene, are SGHRS and YFSETQ. There are 15 amino acids in the CDR3, from cysteine to phenylalanine inclusive. Kept here is only the CDR3 DNA, which spans 45 bases and is read in frame from base 1. The sequenced sample was PBMCs. The rearrangement combines TRBV5-1 with TRBJ2-7, with 12 junctional bases fitting TRBD2. The receptor's source is a woman under 30 in good health and CMV-seronegative. The DNA sequence reads TGCGCCAGCAGCTTCAAGACTAGCGGGAGCGACGAGCAGTACTTC. This encodes CASSFKTSGSDEQYF.